The 28 T cell receptor beta chains given below trace back to one sample, sequenced in a study of T cell responses to AZD1222 COVID-19 vaccine. TCRdb keeps only in-frame clones here, not all; method: immunoSEQ multiplex PCR. The sample shows roughly 130,000 clones, 92% of them seen only once. The sample here was peripheral blood, taken on day 0 of AZD1222 vaccination. These TCRs come from an adult in good health.

As for this clone: Distinct nucleotide sequences in the sample also encode this CDR3. J is TRBJ1-2 and V is TRBV27, with D possibly being TRBD1 (5 bases). The V gene's germline CDR1 is MNHEY and CDR2 SMNVEV (reference sequence). With 2 bases removed from V and 5 bases from J, the gap between germline ends came to 9 bases. The CDR3 loop spans 13 amino acids. The CDR3, as DNA: TGTGCCAGCAGTTTAGTGGGGGGATATGGCTACACCTTC. Its translation: CASSLVGGYGYTF.

This clone was counted a single time. The chain joins TRBV11-3 to TRBJ1-2, with a weak D call TRBD1 (5 bases). The CDR3 has 12 residues. V was shortened by 4 bases and J by 6 bases, with 9 bases between the two germline ends. CDR1 and CDR2 (germline): SGHNT, YENEEA. The CDR3 region is CASSSGQDGYTF. CDR3 in DNA: TGTGCCAGCAGCTCCGGACAAGATGGCTACACCTTC.

This chain uses TRBV4-2 with TRBJ1-3; weak D call: TRBD1 (6 bases). The ends were cut back, 3 bases at V and 0 bases at J, with 12 bases in the middle. CDR1 is LGHNA, CDR2 YNFKEQ, per germline. CDR3 length: 16 residues. CDR3 loop: CASSHRQDLSGNTIYF. As DNA, the CDR3 is TGTGCCAGCAGCCATCGACAGGATCTCTCTGGAAACACCATATATTTT.

J is TRBJ2-7 and V is TRBV18; the D gene is possibly TRBD1 (6 bases). This CDR3 is built from 15 residues. Germline CDR1 KGHSH, CDR2 LQKENI. V shed 0 bases and J shed 3 bases, with 12 bases lying between them. The CDR3 coding sequence is TGTGCCAGCTCACCACCGACGGGACATATCTACGAGCAGTACTTC. It yields the protein CASSPPTGHIYEQYF.

The rearrangement uses TRBV4-1 and TRBJ1-5, with D tentatively TRBD1 (5 bases). V was pared by 2 bases and J by 4 bases, with 18 bases between. This CDR3 is built from 17 residues. Germline V gene sequence: CDR1 MGHRA, CDR2 YSYEKL. This chain's CDR3 is CASSQRANGQGNQPQHF. The CDR3, as DNA: TGCGCCAGCAGCCAACGCGCTAACGGGCAGGGTAATCAGCCCCAGCATTTT.

This chain connects TRBV2 to TRBJ2-1; a possible D gene is TRBD2 (7 bases). Trimming stripped 10 bases from V and 7 bases from J, with 14 bases between. From germline, CDR1 is SNHLY and CDR2 FYNNEI. The CDR3 sequence is 12 residues long. The CDR3: CATRGGVNEQFF. The CDR3 DNA reads TGTGCCACCAGGGGAGGGGTAAATGAGCAGTTCTTC.

The chain combines TRBV3-1 (or the pseudogene TRBV3-2) with TRBJ1-1; D possibly corresponds to TRBD1 (6 bases). V was cut by 0 bases and J by 3 bases, with 23 bases left in between. The germline V gene encodes CDR1 LGHDT and CDR2 YNNKEL (reference sequence). The CDR3 consists of 19 residues. CDR3 coding DNA: TGTGCCAGCAGCCAAGATCTCCCCAGCCGGGGGGCAGGGGACACTGAAGCTTTCTTT. Translating gives CASSQDLPSRGAGDTEAFF.

V is TRBV7-3 and J is TRBJ2-1; no clear D. CDR1 is SGHTA and CDR2 is FQGTGA in the germline V gene. V dropped 1 base and J dropped 5 bases, with 6 bases sitting between them. The CDR3 extends over 13 amino acids. CDR3 sequence: CASSLNADNEQFF. CDR3 coding DNA: TGTGCCAGCAGCTTAAACGCGGACAATGAGCAGTTCTTC.

The gene calls are TRBV28 and TRBJ2-1; a weak D match, TRBD1 (6 bases). V was trimmed by 5 bases and J by 4 bases, leaving 15 bases between them. Germline values: CDR1 MDHEN, CDR2 SYDVKM. The CDR3 extends over 15 amino acids. The chain's CDR3 is CASSNRDTGYNEQFF. The CDR3 DNA sequence: TGTGCCAGCAGTAACCGGGACACAGGTTACAATGAGCAGTTCTTC.

The chain combines TRBV20-1 with TRBJ1-1, with 8 bases lining up with TRBD1. The CDR3 is 11 amino acids. Germline lookup yields CDR1 DFQATT and CDR2 SNEGSKA (reference sequence). Trimming cost V 5 bases and J 10 bases; bases outside gene matches: 6. CDR3 sequence reads: CSASIDRGAFF. The CDR3 nucleotides read TGCAGTGCTTCCATCGACAGGGGAGCTTTCTTT.

The V gene is TRBV18, the J gene TRBJ2-1; D possibly corresponds to TRBD2 (6 bases). The CDR3 consists of 13 residues. V was shortened by 6 bases and J by 6 bases, with 12 bases between the two germline ends. Looked up from germline, CDR1 is KGHSH and CDR2 is LQKENI. The CDR3 DNA reads TGTGCCAGCTCGCGGGGCCTTAGCAATGAGCAGTTCTTC. Protein sequence: CASSRGLSNEQFF.

V is TRBV6-6 and J is TRBJ2-5; perhaps TRBD2 as D (5 bases). Trimming pared 6 bases from V and 4 bases from J, leaving 9 bases between. CDR1 is MNHNY, CDR2 SVGAGI, per germline (reference sequence). The CDR3 runs to 12 residues. The CDR3 protein is CASRSGRETQYF. DNA of the CDR3: TGTGCCAGCAGGAGCGGACGAGAGACCCAGTACTTC.

V and J are TRBV18 and TRBJ2-5; 8 nucleotides agree with TRBD1. Germline CDR1 is KGHSH and CDR2 is LQKENI. V shed 4 bases, J shed 5 bases, and the junction held 15 bases outside the gene matches. This CDR3 is built from 17 residues. The CDR3 nucleotides read TGTGCCAGCTCACGGGCAAGACAGCTGGGGGACAGGGAGACCCAGTACTTC. Translating gives CASSRARQLGDRETQYF.

V usage is TRBV10-3 and J usage is TRBJ2-2; weak D call: TRBD2 (6 bases). The CDR3 extends over 17 amino acids. Trimming cost V 0 bases and J 0 bases, with 11 bases left between them. The germline V gene encodes CDR1 ENHRY and CDR2 SYGVKD. The CDR3 DNA sequence: TGTGCCATCAGTGAGTCGACGGCGGGGACGAACACCGGGGAGCTGTTTTTT. Translation: CAISESTAGTNTGELFF.

With regard to this clone: Other DNA sequences within the sample encode an identical CDR3. This chain uses TRBV5-4 with TRBJ1-2, with a weak D call TRBD1 (5 bases). The length of the CDR3 is 13 residues. In germline, CDR1 is SGHNT, CDR2 YYREEE (reference sequence). Trimming stripped 0 bases from V and 4 bases from J, with 7 bases between. The chain's CDR3 is CASSLDRGYGYTF. CDR3 DNA: TGTGCCAGCAGCTTGGATAGGGGCTATGGCTACACCTTC.

The rearrangement uses TRBV5-1 and TRBJ1-1; tentative D call: TRBD1 (5 bases). CDR3 length: 15 residues. The V gene lost 6 bases and the J gene lost 3 bases, with 18 bases spanning the gap. The V gene's germline CDR1 is SGHRS and CDR2 YFSETQ. CDR3 bases: TGCGCCAGCAACCCGCTGGTCGGAGGGGACACTGAAGCTTTCTTT. Its translation: CASNPLVGGDTEAFF.

This rearrangement joins TRBV11-2 to TRBJ1-3; the D gene is possibly TRBD1 (5 bases). V dropped 5 bases and J dropped 5 bases, with 19 bases sitting between them. Per germline, CDR1 SGHAT and CDR2 FQNNGV. CDR3 size: 16 residues. The CDR3 DNA reads TGTGCCAGCAGCCCCCGGACGGACACGACCCGAAACACCATATATTTT. Translating it yields CASSPRTDTTRNTIYF.

The chain links TRBV28 to TRBJ1-2; D not resolved. The CDR3 runs 11 residues. Trimming stripped 4 bases from V and 6 bases from J, with 6 bases between. From germline, CDR1 is MDHEN and CDR2 SYDVKM. The CDR3 sequence is CASSSLDGYTF. The CDR3 DNA follows: TGTGCCAGCAGTTCCCTCGATGGCTACACCTTC.

This chain joins TRBV7-2 and TRBJ2-5; TRBD2 might be the D (6 bases). The CDR3 extends over 13 amino acids. Trimming took 3 bases from V and 5 from J, leaving 10 bases between them. Germline CDR1 is SGHTA and CDR2 is FQGNSA. The DNA for the CDR3 is TGTGCCAGCAGCTTCCGACTAGGGGAGACCCAGTACTTC. Protein: CASSFRLGETQYF.

This chain connects TRBV20-1 to TRBJ1-2; D unresolved. Trimming cost V 3 bases and J 7 bases, with 21 bases left between them. Germline values: CDR1 DFQATT, CDR2 SNEGSKA (reference sequence). This CDR3 has 15 residues. CDR3 DNA sequence: TGCAGTGCTAGTTCGGAGTCGGCTAACCAACCTGGCTACACCTTC. Translating it yields CSASSESANQPGYTF.

The V and J genes are TRBV5-1 and TRBJ1-1; weak D call: TRBD1 (6 bases). The CDR3 consists of 14 residues. Germline values: CDR1 SGHRS, CDR2 YFSETQ. Between the trimmed V and J ends, which lost 2 bases and 4 bases, there was a span of 12 bases. CDR3 amino acids: CASSLQGGSTEAFF. DNA of the CDR3: TGCGCCAGCAGCTTACAGGGAGGGAGCACTGAAGCTTTCTTT.

The chain joins TRBV12-3 or TRBV12-4 to TRBJ1-6; 7 bases are a match to TRBD1. The V gene end was trimmed by 3 bases and the J gene end by 10 bases; junction bases not matched to a gene: 3. The CDR3 has 13 amino acids. CDR3 bases: TGTGCCAGCAGTTTCAACAGGGGATCACCCCTCCACTTT. Protein: CASSFNRGSPLHF.

This chain uses TRBV9 with TRBJ2-2, with TRBD1 identical over 8 bases. From germline, CDR1 is SGDLS and CDR2 YYNGEE. CDR3 length: 15 amino acids. V dropped 3 bases and J dropped 4; count of bases not matched to a gene: 5. In DNA form, the CDR3 reads TGTGCCAGCAGCGCACAGGGGGTAGTCACCGGGGAGCTGTTTTTT. This encodes CASSAQGVVTGELFF.

This chain links TRBV14 with TRBJ2-3, with TRBD1 matching over 7 bases. The J segment lost 0 bases and the V segment lost 3 bases, leaving 3 bases of the junction unmatched. Germline CDR1 SGHDN, CDR2 FVKESK. CDR3 length equals 15 residues. This CDR3 is CASSQGQTSTDTQYF. The CDR3, as DNA: TGTGCCAGCAGCCAGGGACAGACTAGCACAGATACGCAGTATTTT.

The V and J genes are TRBV30 and TRBJ1-6, with 7 bases aligning to TRBD1. Germline V gene lookup returns CDR1 GTSNPN and CDR2 SVGIG (reference sequence). The CDR3 loop spans 15 amino acids. Trimming at V came to 4 bases and at J to 0 bases, leaving 3 bases not matched to a gene. DNA of the CDR3: TGTGCCTGGACCAGGGGGAGCTCCTATAATTCACCCCTCCACTTT. Translated, it gives CAWTRGSSYNSPLHF.

The chain carries TRBV30 and TRBJ2-1; D possibly matches TRBD1 or TRBD2 (7 bases each). Germline CDR1 GTSNPN, CDR2 SVGIG (reference sequence). V shed 1 base and J shed 10 bases, with 14 bases lying between them. The CDR3 has 13 amino acids. Written as DNA, the CDR3 is TGTGCCTGGAGTGAGATCAGGGGGGGGGAGCAGTTCTTC. Amino acid sequence: CAWSEIRGGEQFF.

V usage is TRBV12-3 or TRBV12-4 and J usage is TRBJ1-6; D possibly corresponds to TRBD1 (5 bases). The CDR3 totals 13 residues. V lost 5 bases, J lost 4 bases, and 6 bases lay in between. CDR3 residues: CASSDSYNSPLHF. DNA for the CDR3: TGTGCCAGCAGTGACAGTTATAATTCACCCCTCCACTTT.

The chain combines TRBV18 with TRBJ1-3; tentative D call: TRBD1 (5 bases). From germline, CDR1 is KGHSH and CDR2 LQKENI. CDR3 size: 14 residues. The V and J ends lost 3 bases and 4 bases respectively, with 10 bases between them. DNA for the CDR3: TGTGCCAGCTCACCGACCAGGGACGGAAACACCATATATTTT. It specifies CASSPTRDGNTIYF. Complete variable domain (other parts from reference TRBV18 and TRBJ1-3): NAGVMQNPRHLVRRRGQEARLRCSPMKGHSHVYWYRQLPEEGLKFMVYLQKENIIDESGMPKERFSAEFPKEGPSILRIQQVVRGDSAAYFCASSPTRDGNTIYFGEGSWLTVV.